The entry below gives a single T cell receptor (beta chain) sequence along with its context. The sample is drawn from a study of preoperative IRX-2 immunotherapy in early breast cancer. V was pared by 5 bases and J by 0 bases, with 19 bases between. CDR3 length equals 17 residues. Germline V gene lookup returns CDR1 SGHNT and CDR2 YENEEA. Produced via immunoSEQ multiplex PCR; TCRdb's table is partial and in-frame only. The data contain approximately 28,000 clones, 70% to 85% of them singletons. Noted treatment: preoperative locoregional IRX-2 cytokine immunotherapy. This phase Ib study tested locoregional IRX-2 cytokine immunotherapy given before surgery.

The sample was collected from a patient treated with IRX-2 immunotherapy. This TCR derives from a human donor with breast cancer. The V call is TRBV11-3, the J call TRBJ1-1; no firm D call. The CDR3, as DNA: TGTGCCAGCAGCCCGATGGGGTCGCGCAGGTTGAACACTGAAGCTTTCTTT. Its translation: CASSPMGSRRLNTEAFF. Supplemented by reference TRBV11-3 and TRBJ1-1, the full variable domain reads EAGVVQSPRYKIIEKKQPVAFWCNPISGHNTLYWYLQNLGQGPELLIRYENEEAVDDSQLPKDRFSAERLKGVDSTLKIQPAELGDSAVYLCASSPMGSRRLNTEAFFGQGTRLTVV.